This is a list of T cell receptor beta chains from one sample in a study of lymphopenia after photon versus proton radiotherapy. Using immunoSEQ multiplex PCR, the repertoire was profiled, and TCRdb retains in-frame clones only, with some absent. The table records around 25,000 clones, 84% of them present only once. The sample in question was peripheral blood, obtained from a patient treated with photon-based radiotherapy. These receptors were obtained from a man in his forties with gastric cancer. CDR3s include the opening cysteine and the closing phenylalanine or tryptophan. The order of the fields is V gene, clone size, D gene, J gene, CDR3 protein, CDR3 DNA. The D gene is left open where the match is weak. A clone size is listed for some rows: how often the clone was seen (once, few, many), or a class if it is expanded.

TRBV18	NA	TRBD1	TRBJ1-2	CASSLGTGGADGYTF	TGTGCCAGCTCACTGGGGACAGGGGGCGCGGATGGCTACACCTTC
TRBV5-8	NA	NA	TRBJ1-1	CASSQDLENTEAFF	TGTGCCAGCAGCCAGGACCTTGAGAACACTGAAGCTTTCTTT
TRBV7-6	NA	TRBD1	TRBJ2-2	CASRGQSGELFF	TGTGCCAGCAGGGGACAGTCCGGGGAGCTGTTTTTT
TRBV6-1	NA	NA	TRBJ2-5	CASSEAGGPGETQYF	TGTGCCAGCAGTGAAGCGGGGGGGCCGGGGGAGACCCAGTACTTC
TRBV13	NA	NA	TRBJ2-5	CASSLNTGYGKTQYF	TGTGCCAGCAGCTTAAACACAGGATACGGAAAGACCCAGTACTTC
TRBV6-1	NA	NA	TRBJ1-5	CASSEGPWGDQPQHF	TGTGCCAGCAGTGAAGGTCCCTGGGGTGATCAGCCCCAGCATTTT
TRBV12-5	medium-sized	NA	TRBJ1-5	CASGPDINQPQHF	TGTGCTAGTGGTCCGGACATCAATCAGCCCCAGCATTTT
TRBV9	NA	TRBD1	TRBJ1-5	CASSPYGTDNQPQHF	TGTGCCAGCAGCCCGTACGGGACAGATAATCAGCCCCAGCATTTT
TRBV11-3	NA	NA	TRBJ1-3	CASSFGGASGNTIYF	TGTGCCAGCAGCTTCGGGGGAGCCTCTGGAAACACCATATATTTT
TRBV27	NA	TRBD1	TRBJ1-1	CASRVRDRATGAFF	TGTGCCAGCAGGGTCCGGGACAGGGCAACTGGAGCTTTCTTT
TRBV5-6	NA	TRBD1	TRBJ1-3	CASSLDRSGGSGNTIYF	TGTGCCAGCAGCTTGGATCGGTCAGGGGGCTCTGGAAACACCATATATTTT
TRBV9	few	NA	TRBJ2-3	CASSTNRVADTQYF	TGTGCCAGCAGCACAAACAGGGTGGCAGATACGCAGTATTTT
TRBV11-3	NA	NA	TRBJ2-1	CASSQGQAYNEQFF	TGTGCCAGCAGCCAAGGACAAGCCTACAATGAGCAGTTCTTC
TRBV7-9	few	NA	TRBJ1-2	CASSTSKGKSYGYTF	TGTGCCAGCAGCACTTCGAAGGGGAAGAGCTATGGCTACACCTTC
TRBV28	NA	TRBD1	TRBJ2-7	CASSFPGGAPSYEQYF	TGTGCCAGCAGTTTCCCAGGGGGTGCACCCTCCTACGAGCAGTACTTC
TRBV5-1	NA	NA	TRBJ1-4	CASSFTGTSNEKLFF	TGCGCCAGCAGCTTTACCGGGACCTCTAATGAAAAACTGTTTTTT
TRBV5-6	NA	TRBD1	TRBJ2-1	CASSLLGQGAGDEQFF	TGTGCCAGCAGCTTGTTGGGACAGGGGGCGGGGGATGAGCAGTTCTTC
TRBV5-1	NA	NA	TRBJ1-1	CASSLGDTSNTEAFF	TGCGCCAGCAGCTTGGGGGACACCTCGAACACTGAAGCTTTCTTT
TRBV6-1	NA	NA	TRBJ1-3	CASSADRISGNTIYF	TGTGCCAGCAGTGCCGACCGCATCTCTGGAAACACCATATATTTT
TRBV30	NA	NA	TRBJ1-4	CAWMAGGRGEKLFF	TGTGCCTGGATGGCCGGGGGCCGGGGTGAAAAACTGTTTTTT
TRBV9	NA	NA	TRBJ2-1	CASSVVYNEQFF	TGTGCCAGCAGCGTAGTCTACAATGAGCAGTTCTTC
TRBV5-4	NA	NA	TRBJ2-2	CASSLLRRGNTGELFF	TGTGCCAGCAGCTTGTTGAGGAGGGGGAACACCGGGGAGCTGTTTTTT
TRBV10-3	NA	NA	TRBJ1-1	CAIKEVEVNTEAFF	TGTGCCATCAAGGAGGTGGAGGTGAACACTGAAGCTTTCTTT
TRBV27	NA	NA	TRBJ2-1	CASSLTGGAGGEQFF	TGTGCCAGCAGTTTAACCGGAGGGGCGGGTGGTGAGCAGTTCTTC
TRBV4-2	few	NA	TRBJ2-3	CASSQDSAGSPGTDTQYF	TGTGCCAGCAGCCAAGATTCTGCGGGGTCCCCTGGGACAGATACGCAGTATTTT